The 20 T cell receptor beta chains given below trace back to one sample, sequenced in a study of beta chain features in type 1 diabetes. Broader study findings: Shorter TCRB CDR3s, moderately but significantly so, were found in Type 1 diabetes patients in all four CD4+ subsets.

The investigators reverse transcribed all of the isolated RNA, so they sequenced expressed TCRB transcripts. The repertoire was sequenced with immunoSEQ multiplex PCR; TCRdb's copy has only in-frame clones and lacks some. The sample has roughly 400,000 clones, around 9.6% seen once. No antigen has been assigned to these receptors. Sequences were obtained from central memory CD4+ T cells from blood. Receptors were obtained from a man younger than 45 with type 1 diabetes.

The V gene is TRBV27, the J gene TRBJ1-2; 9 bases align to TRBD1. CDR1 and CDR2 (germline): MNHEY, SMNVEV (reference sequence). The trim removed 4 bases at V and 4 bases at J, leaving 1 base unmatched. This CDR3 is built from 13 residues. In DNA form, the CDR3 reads TGTGCCAGCAGTTCGGACAGGGGCTATGGCTACACCTTC. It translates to CASSSDRGYGYTF.

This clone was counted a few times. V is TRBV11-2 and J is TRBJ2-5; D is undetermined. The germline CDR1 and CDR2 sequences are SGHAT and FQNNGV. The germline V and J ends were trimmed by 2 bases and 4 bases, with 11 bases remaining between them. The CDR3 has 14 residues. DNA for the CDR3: TGTGCCAGCAGCTTAAATTCCCTGGGAGAGACCCAGTACTTC. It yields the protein CASSLNSLGETQYF.

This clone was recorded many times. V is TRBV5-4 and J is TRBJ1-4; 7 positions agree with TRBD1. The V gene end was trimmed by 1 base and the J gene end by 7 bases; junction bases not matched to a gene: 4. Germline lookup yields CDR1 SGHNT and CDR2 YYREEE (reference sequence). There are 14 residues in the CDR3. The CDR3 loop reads CASSLKGAGEKLFF. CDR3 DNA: TGTGCCAGCAGCTTGAAGGGGGCAGGTGAAAAACTGTTTTTT.

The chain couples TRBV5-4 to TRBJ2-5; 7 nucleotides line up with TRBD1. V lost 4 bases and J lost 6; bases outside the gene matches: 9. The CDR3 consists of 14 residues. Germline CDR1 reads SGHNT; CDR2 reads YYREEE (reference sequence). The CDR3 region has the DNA TGTGCCAGCAGCCGCTCCACAGGGGAACAGACCCAGTACTTC. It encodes CASSRSTGEQTQYF. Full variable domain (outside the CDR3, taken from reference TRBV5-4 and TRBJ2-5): ETGVTQSPTHLIKTRGQQVTLRCSSQSGHNTVSWYQQALGQGPQFIFQYYREEENGRGNFPPRFSGLQFPNYSSELNVNALELDDSALYLCASSRSTGEQTQYFGPGTRLLVL.

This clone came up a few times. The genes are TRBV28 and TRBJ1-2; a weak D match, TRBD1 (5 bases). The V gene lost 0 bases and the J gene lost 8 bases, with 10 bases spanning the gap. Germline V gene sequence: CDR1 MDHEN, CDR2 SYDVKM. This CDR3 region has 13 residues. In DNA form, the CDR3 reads TGTGCCAGCAGTTTATGGGCGGGGACGGGCTACACCTTC. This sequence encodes CASSLWAGTGYTF.

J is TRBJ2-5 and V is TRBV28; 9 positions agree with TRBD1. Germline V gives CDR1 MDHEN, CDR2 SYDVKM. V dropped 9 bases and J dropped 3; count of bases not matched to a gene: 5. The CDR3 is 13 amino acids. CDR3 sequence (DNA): TGTGCCAGTACACAGGGGGCGGAAGAGACCCAGTACTTC. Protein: CASTQGAEETQYF.

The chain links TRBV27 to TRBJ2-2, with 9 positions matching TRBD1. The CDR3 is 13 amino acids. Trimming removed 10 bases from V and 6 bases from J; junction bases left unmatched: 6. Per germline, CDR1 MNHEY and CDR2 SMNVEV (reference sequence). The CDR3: CATQGAGSGELFF. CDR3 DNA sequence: TGTGCCACACAGGGGGCTGGATCCGGGGAGCTGTTTTTT.

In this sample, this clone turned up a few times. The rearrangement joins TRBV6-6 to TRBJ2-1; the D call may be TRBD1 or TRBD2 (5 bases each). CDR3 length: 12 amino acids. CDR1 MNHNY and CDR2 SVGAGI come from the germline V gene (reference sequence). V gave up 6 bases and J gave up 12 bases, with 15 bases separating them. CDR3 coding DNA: TGTGCCAGCAGACTAACCGGGACGGGGCAGTTCTTC. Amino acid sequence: CASRLTGTGQFF.

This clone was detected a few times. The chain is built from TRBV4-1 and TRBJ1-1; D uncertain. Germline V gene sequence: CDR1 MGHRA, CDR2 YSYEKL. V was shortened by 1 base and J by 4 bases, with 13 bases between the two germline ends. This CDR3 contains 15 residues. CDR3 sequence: CASSQGLSYPTEAFF. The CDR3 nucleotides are TGCGCCAGCAGCCAAGGCCTCTCCTATCCCACTGAAGCTTTCTTT.

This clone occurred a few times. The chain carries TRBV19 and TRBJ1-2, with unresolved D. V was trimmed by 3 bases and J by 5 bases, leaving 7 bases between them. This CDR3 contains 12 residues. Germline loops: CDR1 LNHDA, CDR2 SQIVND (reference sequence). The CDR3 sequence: CASSIQEYGYTF. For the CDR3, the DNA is TGTGCCAGTAGTATTCAGGAGTATGGCTACACCTTC.

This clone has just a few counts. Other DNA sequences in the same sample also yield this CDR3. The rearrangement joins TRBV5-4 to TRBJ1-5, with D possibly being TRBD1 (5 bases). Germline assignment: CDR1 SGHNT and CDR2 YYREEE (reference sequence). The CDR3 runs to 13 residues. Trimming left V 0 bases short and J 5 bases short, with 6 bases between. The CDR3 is CASSLGGDQPQHF. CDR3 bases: TGTGCCAGCAGCTTGGGGGGGGATCAGCCCCAGCATTTT.

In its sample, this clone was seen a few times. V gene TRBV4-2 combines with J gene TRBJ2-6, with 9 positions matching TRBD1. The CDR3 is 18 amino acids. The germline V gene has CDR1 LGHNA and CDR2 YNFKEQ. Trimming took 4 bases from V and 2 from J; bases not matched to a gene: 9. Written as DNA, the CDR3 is TGTGCCAGCAGCCTTTTCGGGACAGGGACCACTGGGGCCAACGTCCTGACTTTC. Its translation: CASSLFGTGTTGANVLTF.

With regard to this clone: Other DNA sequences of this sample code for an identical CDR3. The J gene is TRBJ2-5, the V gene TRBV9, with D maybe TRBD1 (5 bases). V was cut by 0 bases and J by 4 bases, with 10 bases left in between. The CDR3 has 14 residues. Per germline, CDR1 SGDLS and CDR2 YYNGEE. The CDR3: CASSVGGRGETQYF. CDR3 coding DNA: TGTGCCAGCAGCGTAGGGGGCAGAGGAGAGACCCAGTACTTC.

The DNA for the CDR3 is TGTGCCAGCAGCTTGGTGGTGGGCTCGAATGGCTACACCTTC. Its protein is CASSLVVGSNGYTF. The chain is built from TRBV11-2 and TRBJ1-2; no clear D. Germline CDR1 and CDR2: SGHAT and FQNNGV. Trimming stripped 3 bases from V and 6 bases from J, with 14 bases between. This CDR3 is built from 14 residues.

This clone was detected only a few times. DNA of the CDR3: TGTGCCAGCTCACCACCTTTCCCGGGAAATACCGGGGAGCTGTTTTTT. Residues: CASSPPFPGNTGELFF. The rearrangement links TRBV18 to TRBJ2-2; maybe TRBD2 (5 bases). The germline V gene has CDR1 KGHSH and CDR2 LQKENI. Between the trimmed V and J ends, which lost 0 bases and 5 bases, there was a span of 13 bases. The CDR3 length is 16 residues.

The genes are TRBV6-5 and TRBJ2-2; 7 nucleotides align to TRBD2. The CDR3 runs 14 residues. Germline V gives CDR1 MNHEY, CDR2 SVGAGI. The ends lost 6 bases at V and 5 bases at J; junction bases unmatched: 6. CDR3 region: CASSILALTGELFF. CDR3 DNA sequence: TGTGCCAGCAGCATACTAGCGTTAACCGGGGAGCTGTTTTTT.

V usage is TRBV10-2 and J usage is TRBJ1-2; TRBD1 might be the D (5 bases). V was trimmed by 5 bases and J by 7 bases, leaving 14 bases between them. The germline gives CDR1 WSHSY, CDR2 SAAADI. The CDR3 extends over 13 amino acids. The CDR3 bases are TGCGCCAGCAGTTCTCAGGGATTTGGTGGCTACACCTTC. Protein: CASSSQGFGGYTF.

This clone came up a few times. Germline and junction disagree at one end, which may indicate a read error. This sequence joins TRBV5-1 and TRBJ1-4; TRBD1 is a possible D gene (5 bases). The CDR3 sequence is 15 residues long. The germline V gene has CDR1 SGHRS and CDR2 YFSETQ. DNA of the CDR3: TGTGCCAGCAGCTGGGGGACGAACACTAATGAAAAACTGTTTTTT. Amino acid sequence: CASSWGTNTNEKLFF.

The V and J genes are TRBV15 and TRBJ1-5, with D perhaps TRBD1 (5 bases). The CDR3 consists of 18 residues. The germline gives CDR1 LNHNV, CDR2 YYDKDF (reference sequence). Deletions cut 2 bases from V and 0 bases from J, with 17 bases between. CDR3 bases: TGTGCCACCAGCAGATTAACTCGGGACCTCGATAGCAATCAGCCCCAGCATTTT. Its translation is CATSRLTRDLDSNQPQHF.

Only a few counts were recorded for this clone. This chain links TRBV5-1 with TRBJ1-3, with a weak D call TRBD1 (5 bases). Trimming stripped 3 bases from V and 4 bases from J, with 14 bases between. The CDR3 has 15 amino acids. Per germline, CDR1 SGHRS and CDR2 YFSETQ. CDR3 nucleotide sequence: TGCGCCAGCAGCTCCGAAGGGGCTTCCGGAAACACCATATATTTT. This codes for CASSSEGASGNTIYF.